This T cell receptor (beta chain) was sequenced in a study of CD8 T cells in ankylosing spondylitis. The CDR3 runs to 17 residues. Trimming removed 3 bases at V and 3 bases at J, with 18 bases between. Germline V gives CDR1 SGHVS, CDR2 FQNEAQ. This clonotype was counted a few times. Its antigen is not identified. Quantitative 5'-RACE with molecular barcodes generated TCR beta libraries. TCRdb re-called the 5' RACE reads through MiXCR, storing one row per CDR3 protein. In the table there are around 770,000 distinct CDR3 sequences, roughly 19% of which are singletons. Regarding the study as a whole: Reactive arthritis synovial fluid and blood were previously reported to contain some motif variants. Made up of several highly homologous variants, a TCR beta motif appeared characteristic of ankylosing spondylitis blood. Relatively rare in peripheral blood, disease-linked clones were also CD8+. Reportedly, significant enrichment of disease-linked clones occurred in matched ankylosing spondylitis synovial fluid.

The specimen was blood, either unsorted or a sorted T cell fraction (not recorded which). This clonotype was sampled from a male donor with ankylosing spondylitis. This chain links TRBV7-8 with TRBJ2-1; tentatively, D is TRBD1 or TRBD2 (5 bases each). The DNA of the CDR3 is TGTGCCAGCAGCTTCCAGGTGAAGGGACCCAACTACAATGAGCAGTTCTTC. As protein: CASSFQVKGPNYNEQFF.